The rows below give T cell receptor beta chains drawn from one sample of a study of control samples from healthy donors and cancer patients. Some clones are missing from TCRdb's copy, which holds only in-frame ones; the method was immunoSEQ multiplex PCR. The repertoire has some 120,000 clones, 88% of them found once; the top ten carry about 3.2%. Sequenced sample: blood. These TCRs come from a man over 45 in good health. The CDR3 runs from the conserved cysteine through the conserved F or W. D genes are given only for firm matches. Clone size, where shown, is once, few, many, or a class for clones that have expanded.

size: .; J: TRBJ2-3; D: .; V: TRBV20-1; DNA: TGCAGTGCTAGTATCGGACAGACAAGATTCGAGGATACGCAGTATTTT; CDR3: CSASIGQTRFEDTQYF
size: .; J: TRBJ2-5; D: .; V: TRBV4-1; DNA: TGCGCCAGCAGCCAAGATCGCCAGGGGGGGCTGCAAGAGACCCAGTACTTC; CDR3: CASSQDRQGGLQETQYF
size: .; J: TRBJ1-2; D: .; V: TRBV4-2; DNA: TGTGCCAGCAGCCAAGATTACCGGGGCTATGGCTACACCTTC; CDR3: CASSQDYRGYGYTF
size: .; J: TRBJ2-1; D: TRBD2; V: TRBV30; DNA: TGTGCCTGGAGTGTATTTGGTAGCGGGGGACTATACAATGAGCAGTTCTTC; CDR3: CAWSVFGSGGLYNEQFF
size: few; J: TRBJ2-7; D: TRBD1; V: TRBV28; DNA: TGTGCCAGCAGTTCCGGACAGGACCAAAAGGAATACTTC; CDR3: CASSSGQDQKEYF
size: .; J: TRBJ2-2; D: .; V: TRBV5-6; DNA: TGTGCCAGCAGCTTGGTGGGACACTCGAACACCGGGGAGCTGTTTTTT; CDR3: CASSLVGHSNTGELFF
size: .; J: TRBJ2-7; D: .; V: TRBV3-1/TRBV3-2; DNA: TGTGCCAGCAGCCAAGACCCGGACAGTTACTACGAGCAGTACTTC; CDR3: CASSQDPDSYYEQYF
size: .; J: TRBJ2-7; D: TRBD1; V: TRBV10-3; DNA: TGTGCCATCAGTGAGGGACAGGTAACCTACGAGCAGTACTTC; CDR3: CAISEGQVTYEQYF
size: few; J: TRBJ2-1; D: .; V: TRBV4-1; DNA: TGCGCCAGCAGCCAGGATGGGACACCGACCGGTATCGATGAGCAGTTCTTC; CDR3: CASSQDGTPTGIDEQFF
size: .; J: TRBJ2-3; D: .; V: TRBV19; DNA: TGTGCCAGTAGTATACAGACTAGCACAGATACGCAGTATTTT; CDR3: CASSIQTSTDTQYF
size: .; J: TRBJ1-1; D: .; V: TRBV9; DNA: TGTGCCAGCAGCGGCCAGGGGAAGATGAACACTGAAGCTTTCTTT; CDR3: CASSGQGKMNTEAFF
size: .; J: TRBJ1-2; D: .; V: TRBV5-1; DNA: TGCGCCAGCAGCTTGGAACAGGGCAAAGTCTATGGCTACACCTTC; CDR3: CASSLEQGKVYGYTF
size: .; J: TRBJ1-2; D: TRBD1; V: TRBV28; DNA: TGTGCCATACAACCCCCCGGACAGGATGGCTACACCTTC; CDR3: CAIQPPGQDGYTF
size: .; J: TRBJ1-5; D: .; V: TRBV4-1; DNA: TGCGCCAGCAGCCACCGATCGGACAACAACCAGCCCCAGCATTTT; CDR3: CASSHRSDNNQPQHF
size: .; J: TRBJ2-7; D: .; V: TRBV24-1; DNA: TGTGCCACCAGTGATGTCCCTTACCGGGGAGTTACCTACGAGCAGTACTTC; CDR3: CATSDVPYRGVTYEQYF
size: .; J: TRBJ1-2; D: .; V: TRBV7-9; DNA: TGTGCCAGCAGAGATGGCAGAAAGATTGATGGCTACACCTTC; CDR3: CASRDGRKIDGYTF
size: .; J: TRBJ2-4; D: .; V: TRBV10-3; DNA: TGTGCCATCAGTGTGGGGGCGGCCAAAAACATTCAGTACTTC; CDR3: CAISVGAAKNIQYF
size: .; J: TRBJ2-7; D: .; V: TRBV5-4; DNA: TGTGCCAGCAGCTTGAGTAGGGACGGGTTCTACGAGCAGTACTTC; CDR3: CASSLSRDGFYEQYF
size: .; J: TRBJ1-2; D: .; V: TRBV6-5; DNA: TGTGCCAGCATCTCCATGGCTTATGGCTACACCTTC; CDR3: CASISMAYGYTF
size: .; J: TRBJ1-1; D: .; V: TRBV28; DNA: TGTGCCAGCAGTTTGGGGGTGAGAAATGCTTTCTTT; CDR3: CASSLGVRNAFF
size: .; J: TRBJ2-7; D: .; V: TRBV19; DNA: TGTGCCAGTAAATTGGCGGTTAGCTCCTACGAGCAGTACTTC; CDR3: CASKLAVSSYEQYF
size: .; J: TRBJ2-5; D: TRBD2; V: TRBV7-9; DNA: TGTGCCAGCAGCCAGGGACTAGCGGGGGGGCAAGAGACCCAGTACTTC; CDR3: CASSQGLAGGQETQYF
size: .; J: TRBJ2-3; D: .; V: TRBV24-1; DNA: TGTGCCACCAGTGATCCGGAAACAGGGTCTAGCACAGATACGCAGTATTTT; CDR3: CATSDPETGSSTDTQYF
size: .; J: TRBJ2-7; D: .; V: TRBV29-1; DNA: TGCAGCGTGCAGATCTACGAGCAGTACTTC; CDR3: CSVQIYEQYF
size: .; J: TRBJ2-6; D: .; V: TRBV28; DNA: TGTGCCAGCAGGATCACTGTCCCTCCCATCCCCAGGGGTCTCCACTCTGGGGCCAACGTCCTGACTTTC; CDR3: CASRITVPPIPRGLHSGANVLTF
size: once; J: TRBJ2-7; D: .; V: TRBV3-1/TRBV3-2; DNA: TGTGCCAGCAGCCACTTGAACACAGGAGGCTCCGAGCAGTACTTC; CDR3: CASSHLNTGGSEQYF
size: few; J: TRBJ2-7; D: TRBD2; V: TRBV11-3; DNA: TGTGCCAGCAGCCATATCTTAGATAGCGGGCGAGCCTACGAGCAGTACTTC; CDR3: CASSHILDSGRAYEQYF
size: .; J: TRBJ1-1; D: .; V: TRBV5-1; DNA: TGCGCCAGCAGCTCCAGGTCAGACACTGAAGCTTTCTTT; CDR3: CASSSRSDTEAFF
size: .; J: TRBJ1-2; D: TRBD1; V: TRBV7-9; DNA: TGTGCCAGCAGCCCCACAGGGGGGGTTGGCTACACCTTC; CDR3: CASSPTGGVGYTF
size: .; J: TRBJ1-2; D: .; V: TRBV2; DNA: TGTGCCAGCAGCGTCTCTGAGAGAAACTATGGCTACACCTTC; CDR3: CASSVSERNYGYTF
size: .; J: TRBJ2-2; D: .; V: TRBV2; DNA: TGTGCCAGCTTTAGGGGGGAGGCCGGGGAGCTGTTTTTT; CDR3: CASFRGEAGELFF
size: once; J: TRBJ2-2; D: .; V: TRBV28; DNA: TGTGCCAGCAGTTCGGGCGCCCGGGGAACCGGGGAGCTGTTTTTT; CDR3: CASSSGARGTGELFF
size: .; J: TRBJ2-5; D: TRBD2; V: TRBV27; DNA: TGTGCCAGCAGTTCCCTTGGGGGCACGGGACTAGCGGGGGTTAAAGAGACCCAGTACTTC; CDR3: CASSSLGGTGLAGVKETQYF
size: .; J: TRBJ1-5; D: .; V: TRBV28; DNA: TGTGCCAGCACAGTACGCCAGGCAGGGTATCAGCCCCAGCATTTT; CDR3: CASTVRQAGYQPQHF
size: few; J: TRBJ2-1; D: TRBD2; V: TRBV27; DNA: TGTGCCAGCACGGGGGGACTTCCCTACAATGAGCAGTTCTTC; CDR3: CASTGGLPYNEQFF
size: .; J: TRBJ1-2; D: .; V: TRBV5-5; DNA: TGTGCCAGCAGCTTGACGTTTGGCTACACCTTC; CDR3: CASSLTFGYTF
size: .; J: TRBJ1-5; D: .; V: TRBV6-1; DNA: TGTGCCAGCAGTGCCTCTGGGACGGATAGCAATCAGCCCCAGCATTTT; CDR3: CASSASGTDSNQPQHF
size: .; J: TRBJ1-1; D: .; V: TRBV28; DNA: TGTGCCAGCAGTCCGGGACCGAAGAACACTGAAGCTTTCTTT; CDR3: CASSPGPKNTEAFF
size: .; J: TRBJ1-6; D: TRBD1; V: TRBV28; DNA: TGTGCCAGCAGTTTAGGACAGGTGAACTATAATTCACCCCTCCACTTT; CDR3: CASSLGQVNYNSPLHF
size: .; J: TRBJ2-5; D: .; V: TRBV28; DNA: TGTGCCAGCAGTTCCGGGGGGCCCTACCAAGAGACCCAGTACTTC; CDR3: CASSSGGPYQETQYF
size: .; J: TRBJ2-3; D: TRBD2; V: TRBV20-1; DNA: TGCAGTGTCCGGGGGGCAGATACGCAGTATTTT; CDR3: CSVRGADTQYF
size: .; J: TRBJ1-5; D: TRBD1; V: TRBV28; DNA: TGTGCCAGCAGTAGTGGACAGGGGCTTCAGCCCCAGCATTTT; CDR3: CASSSGQGLQPQHF
size: once; J: TRBJ2-1; D: TRBD1; V: TRBV9; DNA: TGTGCCGGTGCCCCGGGACAGGGTATCAATGAGCAGTTCTTC; CDR3: CAGAPGQGINEQFF
size: .; J: TRBJ2-2; D: TRBD1; V: TRBV7-3; DNA: TGTGCCAGCAGCTTTAGGGGGACAGCGAACACCGGGGAGCTGTTTTTT; CDR3: CASSFRGTANTGELFF
size: .; J: TRBJ2-3; D: .; V: TRBV2; DNA: TGTGCCAGCAGCAAACACGGAACGACAATCGGATTTAGCACAGATACGCAGTATTTT; CDR3: CASSKHGTTIGFSTDTQYF
size: .; J: TRBJ2-5; D: TRBD2; V: TRBV11-2; DNA: TGTGCCAGCAGCTTTGAGAGCGGGGGGGGTGAGACCCAGTACTTC; CDR3: CASSFESGGGETQYF
size: once; J: TRBJ2-7; D: .; V: TRBV28; DNA: TGTGCCAGCAGTCTACTCCACGGAGCCTACGAGCAGTACTTC; CDR3: CASSLLHGAYEQYF
size: few; J: TRBJ1-2; D: TRBD1; V: TRBV10-1; DNA: TGCGCCAGCAGTGAGTCAACACAGGGGGATAACTATGGCTACACCTTC; CDR3: CASSESTQGDNYGYTF
size: .; J: TRBJ1-1; D: TRBD1; V: TRBV7-9; DNA: TGTGCCAGCAGCCGGGGGGACAGGGCGTTTGGCACTGAAGCTTTCTTT; CDR3: CASSRGDRAFGTEAFF
size: .; J: TRBJ1-2; D: .; V: TRBV11-3; DNA: TGTGCCAGCAGCCCGCCGACCCTACACTATGGCTACACCTTC; CDR3: CASSPPTLHYGYTF
size: .; J: TRBJ2-7; D: .; V: TRBV15; DNA: TGTGCCACCAGCAGAGATGACGACTTAAAACCCTACGAGCAGTACTTC; CDR3: CATSRDDDLKPYEQYF
size: .; J: TRBJ2-6; D: .; V: TRBV11-2; DNA: TGTGCCAGCAGCCCCACAGGAGGTGGCTCTGGGGCCAACGTCCTGACTTTC; CDR3: CASSPTGGGSGANVLTF
size: .; J: TRBJ1-4; D: .; V: TRBV5-1; DNA: TGCGCCAGCAGCTTGGGGTCGGGAACTAATGAAAAACTGTTTTTT; CDR3: CASSLGSGTNEKLFF
size: few; J: TRBJ2-5; D: TRBD1; V: TRBV5-5; DNA: TGTGCCAGCAGCTCTGGGACAGTGTACGAGACCCAGTACTTC; CDR3: CASSSGTVYETQYF
size: .; J: TRBJ1-5; D: .; V: TRBV28; DNA: TGTGCCAGCAGTTCTCTCCAGGGGCTCTATCAGCCCCAGCATTTT; CDR3: CASSSLQGLYQPQHF
size: .; J: TRBJ2-3; D: .; V: TRBV2; DNA: TGTGCCAGCAGCCCTGGACTAATAACAGATACGCAGTATTTT; CDR3: CASSPGLITDTQYF
size: once; J: TRBJ2-3; D: .; V: TRBV14; DNA: TGTGCCAGCAGCCTGGGGCAGGGGTACACAGATACGCAGTATTTT; CDR3: CASSLGQGYTDTQYF